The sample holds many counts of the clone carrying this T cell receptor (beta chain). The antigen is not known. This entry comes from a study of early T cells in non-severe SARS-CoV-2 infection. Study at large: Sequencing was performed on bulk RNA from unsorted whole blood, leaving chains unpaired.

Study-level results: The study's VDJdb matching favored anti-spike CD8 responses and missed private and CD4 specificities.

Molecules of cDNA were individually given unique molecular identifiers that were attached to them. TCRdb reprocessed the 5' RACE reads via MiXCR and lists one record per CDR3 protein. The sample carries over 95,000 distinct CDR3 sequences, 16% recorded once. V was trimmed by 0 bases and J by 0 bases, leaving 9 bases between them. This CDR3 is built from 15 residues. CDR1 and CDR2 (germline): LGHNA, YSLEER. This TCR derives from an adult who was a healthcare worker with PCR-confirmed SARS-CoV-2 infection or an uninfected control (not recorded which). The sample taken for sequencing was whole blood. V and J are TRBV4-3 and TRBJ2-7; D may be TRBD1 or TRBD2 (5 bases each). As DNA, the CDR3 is TGCGCCAGCAGCCAAGAAGAGGGGTCCTCCTACGAGCAGTACTTC. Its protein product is CASSQEEGSSYEQYF.